The clone carrying this TCR beta chain is medium-sized. The antigen is unknown. Time point defined: sample taken at primary tumor resection. Patients with untreated early-stage non-small cell lung cancer, numbering 72, were the donors. Material for sequencing was whole RNA from tumor, nontumor lung or frozen PBMC, left unsorted. A single record per CDR3 protein comes from TCRdb applying MiXCR to the 5' RACE reads. The sample includes roughly 4,100 distinct CDR3 sequences, about 6.3% of them seen just once. This entry belongs to a study of spatial heterogeneity in lung cancer. Study-wide points: Higher tumor mutation counts went along with higher counts of expanded intratumoral alpha and beta TCRs.

This TCR was sampled from a male donor with early-stage non-small cell lung cancer. The sample was lung tumor tissue, taken at surgery.

The CDR3 protein is CASSPGTGGDTQYF. The CDR3 DNA is TGTGCCAGCAGCCCCGGGACAGGGGGCGATACGCAGTATTTT. The V call is TRBV28, the J call TRBJ2-3; 12 bases match TRBD1. CDR1 MDHEN and CDR2 SYDVKM come from the germline V gene. The CDR3 contains 14 residues. V was pared by 6 bases and J by 6 bases, with 4 bases of the junction left unmatched.